One sample yielded the 24 T cell receptor beta chains listed below, sequenced in a study of blood T cells in healthy people across ages. For the second PCR, which ran for about 7 to 11 cycles, a sample-barcoded 5' primer and a J-beta primer mix were used. TCRdb independently ran MiXCR on the 5' RACE reads; one entry per CDR3 protein. The sample lists over a million distinct CDR3 sequences, about 23% occurring once. The same sample was also studied in work on T cells of mothers and their children.

The sample taken for sequencing was blood. Every receptor here comes from a girl aged 2 to 10 in good health.

The rearrangement uses TRBV20-1 and TRBJ1-2, with 9 bases identical to TRBD1. The CDR3 length is 17 residues. The germline V gene encodes CDR1 DFQATT and CDR2 SNEGSKA (reference sequence). The V gene end was trimmed by 0 bases and the J gene end by 2 bases; junction bases not matched to a gene: 10. Here the CDR3 reads CSARDFRRDRVNYGYTF. CDR3 bases: TGCAGTGCTAGAGATTTTCGGCGGGACAGGGTAAACTATGGCTACACCTTC.

The CDR3 loop is CSASVLEQGEKLFF. In DNA, the CDR3 is TGCAGTGCTAGTGTACTAGAGCAGGGTGAAAAACTGTTTTTT. The chain links TRBV20-1 to TRBJ1-4; the D gene is possibly TRBD1 (5 bases). The CDR3 loop spans 14 amino acids. Germline CDR1 is DFQATT and CDR2 is SNEGSKA (reference sequence). The V end lost 3 bases, the J end lost 7 bases, and 15 bases lay between the germline ends.

V and J are TRBV20-1 and TRBJ2-3; D gene unclear. Germline-derived CDR1 and CDR2 are DFQATT and SNEGSKA (reference sequence). The CDR3 is 13 residues long. Trimming took 6 bases from V and 11 from J, leaving 21 bases between them. CDR3: CSAGRPSFEEQYF. CDR3 in DNA: TGCAGTGCCGGGCGGCCCTCCTTTGAGGAGCAGTATTTT.

The CDR3 region is CASKIVGTDYNEQFF. The DNA of the CDR3 is TGTGCCAGCAAAATTGTCGGGACAGACTACAATGAGCAGTTCTTC. V and J are TRBV27 and TRBJ2-1, with 7 bases that match TRBD1. V gave up 7 bases and J gave up 3 bases; unmatched junction bases: 9. The length of the CDR3 is 15 residues. Germline V lookup: CDR1 MNHEY, CDR2 SMNVEV (reference sequence).

This chain links TRBV6-2 or TRBV6-3 with TRBJ2-1; the match to TRBD1 covers 8 bases. In germline, CDR1 is MNHEY, CDR2 SVGEGT. The CDR3 extends over 15 amino acids. J was trimmed by 8 bases and V by 6 bases; bases with no gene match: 12. CDR3 DNA: TGTGCCAGCAGGATCAGGACAGGGATAAGGCATGAGCAGTTCTTC. Translation: CASRIRTGIRHEQFF.

The CDR3 DNA sequence: TGCGCCAGCAGCAAGCACCCTCAGGTGAACACTGAAGCTTTCTTT. It specifies CASSKHPQVNTEAFF. V and J are TRBV4-3 and TRBJ1-1; D is unclear. Germline V gives CDR1 LGHNA, CDR2 YSLEER. This CDR3 region has 15 residues. Trimming took off 5 bases at V and 0 bases at J, with 13 bases between the two ends.

This clonotype showed up many times. V and J are TRBV7-3 and TRBJ2-1, with 12 nucleotides matching TRBD2. The length of the CDR3 is 15 residues. Germline values: CDR1 SGHTA, CDR2 FQGTGA. V gave up 3 bases and J gave up 3 bases; unmatched junction bases: 0. The DNA of the CDR3 is TGTGCCAGCAGCTTGACTAGCGGGGGCTACAATGAGCAGTTCTTC. It codes for CASSLTSGGYNEQFF.

Only a few counts were recorded for this clonotype. This chain links TRBV7-9 with TRBJ1-2; 8 bases agree with TRBD1. The length of the CDR3 is 15 residues. Germline assignment: CDR1 SEHNR and CDR2 FQNEAQ (reference sequence). The trim removed 5 bases at V and 3 bases at J, leaving 8 bases unmatched. CDR3 in amino acids: CASSLGQGRDYGYTF. The CDR3 DNA is TGTGCCAGCAGCCTTGGACAGGGAAGGGACTATGGCTACACCTTC.

Many counts were recorded for this clonotype. The chain carries TRBV7-6 and TRBJ2-5; the D is unclear. CDR3 length equals 13 residues. Germline V gene data show CDR1 as SGHVS and CDR2 as FNYEAQ. Trimming cost V 5 bases and J 3 bases, with 10 bases left between them. CDR3 DNA sequence: TGTGCCAGCAGCCCCGGTGGCGAAGAGACCCAGTACTTC. Translated: CASSPGGEETQYF. Drawing the rest from reference TRBV7-6 and TRBJ2-5, the complete variable domain is GAGVSQSPRYKVTKRGQDVALRCDPISGHVSLYWYRQALGQGPEFLTYFNYEAQQDKSGLPNDRFSAERPEGSISTLTIQRTEQRDSAMYRCASSPGGEETQYFGPGTRLLVL.

This clonotype appeared a few times. The V gene is TRBV9, the J gene TRBJ1-5; no reliable D call. The CDR3 has 14 residues. Germline V gene data show CDR1 as SGDLS and CDR2 as YYNGEE. V was trimmed by 4 bases and J by 0 bases, leaving 8 bases between them. The CDR3 protein is CASSPSDSNQPQHF. In DNA form, the CDR3 reads TGTGCCAGCAGCCCGTCGGATAGCAATCAGCCCCAGCATTTT.

This clonotype was detected only a few times. The CDR3, as DNA: TGTGCCAGCAGCTACGCCGGTTCCGGAAACACCATATATTTT. Amino acid sequence: CASSYAGSGNTIYF. The J gene is TRBJ1-3, the V gene TRBV7-3; no clear D gene. Trimming took off 4 bases at V and 4 bases at J, with 11 bases between the two ends. Looked up from germline, CDR1 is SGHTA and CDR2 is FQGTGA. The length of the CDR3 is 14 residues.

The chain recombines TRBV3-1 with TRBJ2-1; weak D call: TRBD1 (5 bases). Trimming pared 4 bases from V and 1 base from J, leaving 11 bases between. Looked up from germline, CDR1 is LGHDT and CDR2 is YNNKEL (reference sequence). This CDR3 contains 15 residues. Here the CDR3 reads CASSPAAGSYNEQFF. Written as DNA, the CDR3 is TGTGCCAGCAGCCCGGCAGCAGGGTCCTACAATGAGCAGTTCTTC.

The chain is built from TRBV19 and TRBJ1-2; D is unclear. The CDR3 spans 14 residues. The V and J ends lost 3 bases and 5 bases respectively, with 13 bases between them. Germline CDR1 reads LNHDA; CDR2 reads SQIVND (reference sequence). CDR3 sequence (DNA): TGTGCCAGTAGTATTGATGCTACTGCGTATGGCTACACCTTC. Protein: CASSIDATAYGYTF.

This clonotype was detected a few times. The gene calls are TRBV7-3 and TRBJ2-5; possibly TRBD2 for D (6 bases). The DNA end is more similar to TRBJ2-7, so the J call may be wrong. The CDR3 has 13 residues. Germline V gene data show CDR1 as SGHTA and CDR2 as FQGTGA. CDR3 in amino acids: CASSQGFGGEQYV. CDR3 nucleotides: TGTGCCAGCAGCCAGGGATTCGGGGGCGAGCAGTACGTC.

The rearrangement links TRBV2 to TRBJ1-1; TRBD1 aligns across 8 bases. Germline V CDR1 and CDR2: SNHLY, FYNNEI. With V trimmed by 2 bases and J by 3 bases, 5 bases remained unmatched. The CDR3 totals 15 residues. The CDR3 nucleotides read TGTGCCAGCAGTGAATACAGGGGGTTGGACACTGAAGCTTTCTTT. It encodes CASSEYRGLDTEAFF.

Note on this clonotype: At one boundary the junction diverges from the germline segment, which might be a read error. V and J are TRBV20-1 and TRBJ1-4; D perhaps matches TRBD1 (5 bases). Germline loops: CDR1 DFQATT, CDR2 SNEGSKA (reference sequence). The CDR3 has 12 residues. CDR3 nucleotide sequence: TGCAGCGCTATGTCGGGGGTTGAAAAACTGTTTTTT. The encoded protein is CSAMSGVEKLFF.

In regard to this clonotype: One junction end does not reproduce the germline sequence, and a read error may be involved. The genes are TRBV28 and TRBJ2-5; 14 nucleotides match TRBD2. The assigned J gene may be wrong: the sequence end matches TRBJ2-7 better. The CDR3 has 19 amino acids. Germline loops: CDR1 MDHEN, CDR2 SYDVKM. CDR3 in amino acids: CTSSVSLKGTSGSVDEQYF. The CDR3 DNA sequence: TGTACCAGCAGTGTTAGCCTAAAGGGGACTAGCGGGAGTGTGGACGAGCAGTACTTC.

The chain couples TRBV20-1 to TRBJ2-4; weak D call: TRBD2 (5 bases). V was pared by 6 bases and J by 0 bases, with 9 bases between. The CDR3 length is 13 residues. Per germline, CDR1 DFQATT and CDR2 SNEGSKA (reference sequence). The CDR3 coding sequence is TGCAGTGCGGCCGGGAAAGCCAAAAACATTCAGTACTTC. Translating it yields CSAAGKAKNIQYF.

This clonotype was detected a few times. The chain uses TRBV4-1 and TRBJ2-5; a weak D match, TRBD2 (6 bases). This CDR3 has 15 amino acids. V dropped 3 bases and J dropped 1 base, with 12 bases sitting between them. CDR1 is MGHRA, CDR2 YSYEKL, per germline. CDR3 sequence: CASSQYGRAQETQYF. CDR3 coding DNA: TGCGCCAGCAGCCAGTACGGGAGAGCCCAAGAGACCCAGTACTTC.

The table lists this clonotype with a count of one. The chain carries TRBV7-2 and TRBJ2-5, with 7 bases identical to TRBD1. The CDR3 contains 14 residues. CDR1 is SGHTA and CDR2 is FQGNSA in the germline V gene. V shed 5 bases, J shed 0 bases, and the junction held 3 bases outside the gene matches. The CDR3 DNA sequence: TGTGCCAGCAGCAAGACAGGGAACCAAGAGACCCAGTACTTC. This gives the protein CASSKTGNQETQYF.

This chain joins TRBV27 and TRBJ2-3; D is uncertain. The length of the CDR3 is 11 residues. CDR1 is MNHEY, CDR2 SMNVEV, per germline (reference sequence). V was trimmed by 8 bases and J by 11 bases, leaving 14 bases between them. The CDR3 DNA reads TGTGCCAGCGCTAACGGTCTCGGGCAGTATTTT. Translation: CASANGLGQYF.

V gene TRBV18 combines with J gene TRBJ1-1, with D unresolved. The V gene lost 1 base and the J gene lost 4 bases, with 13 bases spanning the gap. CDR3 length equals 15 residues. Looked up from germline, CDR1 is KGHSH and CDR2 is LQKENI. The CDR3 here is CASSPLDSRGTEAFF. The CDR3 DNA reads as TGTGCCAGCTCACCACTCGATTCCCGCGGCACTGAAGCTTTCTTT.

V usage is TRBV11-1 and J usage is TRBJ2-6; 7 nucleotides align to TRBD2. Germline V CDR1 and CDR2: SGHAT, FQDESV (reference sequence). Unmatched junction bases numbered 7, after V lost 6 bases and J lost 2 bases. The CDR3 covers 16 residues. The CDR3 DNA reads as TGTGCCAGCAGTTCATGGGGGGGAGCTGGGGCCAACGTCCTGACTTTC. It yields the protein CASSSWGGAGANVLTF.

This clonotype was seen more than once but under ten times. CDR3 DNA sequence: TGTGCCAGTAGTCCTCGGGTTCTGAATAGCAATCAGCCCCAGCATTTT. This gives the protein CASSPRVLNSNQPQHF. This chain joins TRBV19 and TRBJ1-5, with D unresolved. This CDR3 is built from 16 residues. Trimming cost V 5 bases and J 0 bases, with 14 bases left between them. Per germline, CDR1 LNHDA and CDR2 SQIVND (reference sequence).